This entry lists 21 T cell receptor beta chains sequenced from one sample in a study of blood T cell repertoires in COVID-19. Profiling relied on immunoSEQ multiplex PCR, and the TCRdb table lists in-frame clones only, not all of them. Among some 200,000 clones listed, approximately 91% were seen once. Sequencing was performed on peripheral blood. These receptors were taken from a woman in her thirties or forties with acute or convalescent COVID-19.

The chain couples TRBV6-5 to TRBJ1-5; D remains unclear. This CDR3 has 13 amino acids. Looked up from germline, CDR1 is MNHEY and CDR2 is SVGAGI. V lost 0 bases, J lost 6 bases, and 6 bases lay in between. For the CDR3, the DNA is TGTGCCAGCAGTTACTCGGAGGTTCAGCCCCAGCATTTT. This sequence encodes CASSYSEVQPQHF.

This clone was seen a single time. The chain has TRBV9 and TRBJ1-3, with D unclear. The germline V gene has CDR1 SGDLS and CDR2 YYNGEE. CDR3 size: 15 residues. V gave up 0 bases and J gave up 4 bases, with 11 bases separating them. CDR3 in amino acids: CASSVAESYGNTIYF. CDR3 sequence (DNA): TGTGCCAGCAGCGTAGCCGAAAGCTACGGAAACACCATATATTTT.

The chain joins TRBV10-2 to TRBJ1-1, with D perhaps matching TRBD1 (5 bases). The CDR3 has 13 amino acids. Trimming cost V 6 bases and J 2 bases, with 10 bases left between them. The germline gives CDR1 WSHSY, CDR2 SAAADI. This chain's CDR3 is CASRGHLNTEAFF. Written as DNA, the CDR3 is TGCGCCAGCAGAGGACACCTAAACACTGAAGCTTTCTTT.

The chain recombines TRBV6-5 with TRBJ1-1; the D is unclear. The V end lost 0 bases, the J end lost 11 bases, and 10 bases lay between the germline ends. Germline V gene lookup returns CDR1 MNHEY and CDR2 SVGAGI. The CDR3 sequence is 12 residues long. CDR3 nucleotide sequence: TGTGCCAGCAGTTACTCGCTCGGGTCGGCTTTCTTT. Translation gives CASSYSLGSAFF.

The J gene is TRBJ1-2, the V gene TRBV12-3 or TRBV12-4, with D unresolved. Trimming took 3 bases from V and 4 from J, leaving 9 bases between them. The CDR3 totals 13 residues. The CDR3 loop is CASSLSTPYGYTF. The CDR3 DNA follows: TGTGCCAGCAGTTTGTCTACCCCCTATGGCTACACCTTC.

The chain is built from TRBV6-5 and TRBJ1-1; no clear D. This CDR3 has 15 amino acids. V was shortened by 3 bases and J by 0 bases, with 11 bases between the two germline ends. Germline CDR1 MNHEY, CDR2 SVGAGI. This chain's CDR3 is CASSYGLQMNTEAFF. CDR3 DNA sequence: TGTGCCAGCAGTTATGGTTTACAGATGAACACTGAAGCTTTCTTT.

V usage is TRBV6-1 and J usage is TRBJ1-1; 9 bases match TRBD1. The length of the CDR3 is 15 residues. The V and J ends lost 3 bases and 1 base, in that order; junction bases with no gene match: 3. Germline V gene lookup returns CDR1 MNHNS and CDR2 SASEGT. The CDR3 coding sequence is TGTGCCAGCAGTGAGGGACAGGGTTGGAACACTGAAGCTTTCTTT. This translates into CASSEGQGWNTEAFF.

The genes are TRBV6-5 and TRBJ2-1, with a possible D match to TRBD1 (6 bases). Germline V lookup: CDR1 MNHEY, CDR2 SVGAGI. The CDR3 is 12 residues long. Trimming took off 7 bases at V and 3 bases at J, with 7 bases between the two ends. The CDR3: CASKDSYNEQFF. CDR3 DNA: TGTGCCAGCAAGGACAGCTACAATGAGCAGTTCTTC.

The CDR3 loop is CASSLEPTTEAFF. Here the CDR3 DNA reads TGCGCCAGCAGCTTGGAGCCAACCACTGAAGCTTTCTTT. The V and J genes are TRBV5-1 and TRBJ1-1; no clear D. The length of the CDR3 is 13 residues. Trimming pared 0 bases from V and 4 bases from J, leaving 7 bases between. CDR1 SGHRS and CDR2 YFSETQ come from the germline V gene.

The rearrangement links TRBV15 to TRBJ1-3; D unclear. The length of the CDR3 is 15 residues. The germline V gene encodes CDR1 LNHNV and CDR2 YYDKDF (reference sequence). The germline V and J ends were trimmed by 3 bases and 8 bases, with 17 bases remaining between them. The CDR3 nucleotides read TGTGCCACCAGCAGGGCCAGTAGTGGAGGACACACCATATATTTT. Its protein is CATSRASSGGHTIYF.

The rearrangement joins TRBV13 to TRBJ2-5; 7 positions match TRBD1. The CDR3 length is 13 residues. Losses at the gene ends were 6 bases for V and 5 bases for J; bases not matched to a gene: 6. The germline gives CDR1 PRHDT, CDR2 FYEKMQ (reference sequence). The CDR3 region has the DNA TGTGCCAGCAGAGAGACAGGGAAGGAGACCCAGTACTTC. Its translation: CASRETGKETQYF.

The rearrangement links TRBV2 to TRBJ1-4; D not certain. There are 17 residues in the CDR3. V lost 4 bases, J lost 1 base, and 16 bases lay in between. The germline gives CDR1 SNHLY, CDR2 FYNNEI. CDR3 residues: CASSGRFPGLTNEKLFF. For the CDR3, the DNA is TGTGCCAGCAGTGGGAGGTTCCCCGGGTTAACTAATGAAAAACTGTTTTTT. Combining the CDR3 with reference TRBV2 and TRBJ1-4 gives the whole variable domain EPEVTQTPSHQVTQMGQEVILRCVPISNHLYFYWYRQILGQKVEFLVSFYNNEISEKSEIFDDQFSVERPDGSNFTLKIRSTKLEDSAMYFCASSGRFPGLTNEKLFFGSGTQLSVL.

The chain has TRBV11-2 and TRBJ2-1; the D is unclear. The CDR3 sequence is 13 residues long. V was cut by 0 bases and J by 10 bases, with 10 bases left in between. Germline lookup yields CDR1 SGHAT and CDR2 FQNNGV. DNA of the CDR3: TGTGCCAGCAGCTTAGATATAAACGGGGAGCAGTTCTTC. It yields the protein CASSLDINGEQFF.

In its sample, this clone was seen once. This sequence joins TRBV2 and TRBJ1-5, with D maybe TRBD1 (6 bases). Trimming took 4 bases from V and 5 from J, leaving 9 bases between them. From germline, CDR1 is SNHLY and CDR2 FYNNEI. This CDR3 is built from 13 residues. This CDR3 is CASSVTGYQPQHF. In DNA form, the CDR3 reads TGTGCCAGCAGTGTTACAGGGTATCAGCCCCAGCATTTT.

V usage is TRBV4-1 and J usage is TRBJ2-2; D is unclear. Per germline, CDR1 MGHRA and CDR2 YSYEKL. The length of the CDR3 is 13 residues. Trimming shortened V by 4 bases and J by 6 bases, and 9 bases separated the two germline ends. This chain's CDR3 is CASSPPRSGELFF. CDR3 sequence (DNA): TGCGCCAGCAGCCCCCCTAGGTCCGGGGAGCTGTTTTTT.

J is TRBJ1-1 and V is TRBV3-1 (or the pseudogene TRBV3-2), with TRBD1 matching 9 bases. Germline V lookup: CDR1 LGHDT, CDR2 YNNKEL (reference sequence). Germline trimming cut 3 bases from V and 4 bases from J; bases unmatched to any gene: 6. The CDR3 totals 15 residues. CDR3 in DNA: TGTGCCAGCAGCCACCCACAGGGGGCGGGCACTGAAGCTTTCTTT. Its protein is CASSHPQGAGTEAFF.

This clone was found once. This chain connects TRBV9 to TRBJ1-3; D perhaps matches TRBD1 (6 bases). Trimming cost V 1 base and J 2 bases, with 10 bases left between them. Germline-derived CDR1 and CDR2 are SGDLS and YYNGEE. CDR3 length equals 15 residues. The CDR3: CASSVIPGAGNTIYF. The CDR3 region has the DNA TGTGCCAGCAGCGTAATTCCAGGGGCTGGAAACACCATATATTTT.

The rearrangement links TRBV5-1 to TRBJ1-6; D not certain. The V end was cut by 0 bases, the J end by 10 bases, with 14 bases between. This CDR3 is 15 amino acids long. Per germline, CDR1 SGHRS and CDR2 YFSETQ. CDR3 region: CASSLVAGRESPLHF. The CDR3, as DNA: TGCGCCAGCAGCTTGGTGGCCGGAAGGGAGTCACCCCTCCACTTT.

The genes are TRBV5-1 and TRBJ1-4; D gene ambiguous. Trimming stripped 0 bases from V and 5 bases from J, with 11 bases between. Germline assignment: CDR1 SGHRS and CDR2 YFSETQ. The CDR3 covers 15 residues. In DNA, the CDR3 is TGCGCCAGCAGCTTGGTGGGCCAGGTGAATGAAAAACTGTTTTTT. As protein: CASSLVGQVNEKLFF. Complete variable domain (other parts from reference TRBV5-1 and TRBJ1-4): KAGVTQTPRYLIKTRGQQVTLSCSPISGHRSVSWYQQTPGQGLQFLFEYFSETQRNKGNFPGRFSGRQFSNSRSEMNVSTLELGDSALYLCASSLVGQVNEKLFFGSGTQLSVL.

This rearrangement joins TRBV7-2 to TRBJ1-2; 7 positions match TRBD1. CDR1 and CDR2 (germline): SGHTA, FQGNSA. The CDR3 is made up of 13 amino acids. J lost 6 bases, V lost 1 base, and 2 bases had no gene match. The CDR3 here is CASSLGRGNGYTF. The CDR3 region has the DNA TGTGCCAGCAGCTTAGGCAGGGGGAATGGCTACACCTTC. The variable domain in full, with the rest retrieved from reference TRBV7-2 and TRBJ1-2, is GAGVSQSPSNKVTEKGKDVELRCDPISGHTALYWYRQSLGQGLEFLIYFQGNSAPDKSGLPSDRFSAERTGGSVSTLTIQRTQQEDSAVYLCASSLGRGNGYTFGSGTRLTVV.

V gene TRBV7-2 combines with J gene TRBJ2-3; 12 bases are a match to TRBD2. This CDR3 is built from 16 residues. Per the germline V gene, CDR1 is SGHTA and CDR2 is FQGNSA. The trim removed 1 base at V and 9 bases at J, leaving 8 bases unmatched. This chain's CDR3 is CASSLEASGGAYTQYF. The CDR3 DNA follows: TGTGCCAGCAGCTTAGAGGCTAGCGGGGGGGCCTACACGCAGTATTTT.